This is a list of T cell receptor beta chains from one sample in a study of OX40 agonist ivuxolimab in advanced cancers. Assay used: immunoSEQ multiplex PCR; TCRdb lists only in-frame clones, some missing. The table includes fewer than 85,000 clones, about 87% detected once. The specimen was CD4+ or CD8+ T cells sorted from blood, collected in a trial of the OX40 agonist ivuxolimab. These receptor sequences come from an adult with an advanced solid tumor such as melanoma, head and neck, liver or kidney cancer. The conserved cysteine and the conserved F or W are not part of the CDR3 here.

V gene	J gene	CDR3 protein
TRBV2	TRBJ2-7	ASSEAVEQY
TRBV27	TRBJ2-2	ASSRQTNTGELF
TRBV19	TRBJ2-3	ASSPGSTDTQY
TRBV30	TRBJ1-1	AWSDQAGHDTEAF
TRBV5-1	TRBJ2-3	ASSFGPGTDTQY
TRBV9	TRBJ2-3	ASSVDVGRDTDTQY
TRBV30	TRBJ2-7	AFGGSLYEQY
TRBV7-3	TRBJ2-3	ASSLSQGWDTQY
TRBV4-1	TRBJ1-4	ASSRVPVGEPNEKLF
TRBV5-1	TRBJ2-7	ASSLGAGRDEQY
TRBV21-1	TRBJ2-7	ASSTRDGTYEQY
TRBV7-9	TRBJ1-1	ASSRDSLNTEAF
TRBV7-3	TRBJ2-7	ASSLQSISDEQY
TRBV10-3	TRBJ1-5	AISGTNQPQH
TRBV6-6	TRBJ1-2	ASSHLGQTNYGYT
TRBV2	TRBJ1-5	ASSTPIDRGNQPQH
TRBV28	TRBJ2-7	ASTQLGQPSYEQY
TRBV6-5	TRBJ2-1	VPYRTDYNEQF
TRBV13	TRBJ2-5	ASSRQGKKGTQY
TRBV28	TRBJ2-7	ASSLGTTYEQY
TRBV7-3	TRBJ2-1	AITPSSVDNEQF
TRBV30	TRBJ1-2	ALFNDGYT
TRBV15	TRBJ2-3	ATSRPPRDTQY
TRBV7-8	TRBJ2-6	ASSLATGSGANVLT
TRBV5-1	TRBJ2-4	ASSLVMSLGAKNIQY
TRBV19	TRBJ1-2	ASSIFGTGSNYGYT
TRBV9	TRBJ1-2	ASSQDWGDRHGYT
TRBV19	TRBJ1-5	ASTSGYSNQPQH
TRBV7-3	TRBJ2-7	ASSFQADPSYEQY
TRBV27	TRBJ2-1	ASSTGGHYNEQF
TRBV19	TRBJ2-7	ASRTSGSYEQY
TRBV5-1	TRBJ2-5	ASSGGTGMETQY
TRBV20-1	TRBJ1-1	SAESGTKAF
TRBV10-3	TRBJ2-2	AISESNAGELF
TRBV7-3	TRBJ1-4	ASSLTGSTNEKLF
TRBV28	TRBJ2-7	ASSLRLAGGYEQY
TRBV11-3	TRBJ2-2	ASSPGQGALTGELF
TRBV7-2	TRBJ2-7	ASSPNLGEQY
TRBV5-6	TRBJ1-4	ASSQSPNPNEKLF
TRBV5-4	TRBJ2-7	ASSLGGLAGRTAYEQY
TRBV2	TRBJ2-3	ARSRGSTDTQY
TRBV18	TRBJ1-1	ASSPHASPDTEAF
TRBV12-5	TRBJ2-2	ASGPGEFRVGTGELF
TRBV4-1	NA	ASSPPAGEAYEQY
TRBV19	TRBJ2-1	ASSGEGSYNEQF
TRBV7-2	TRBJ1-2	ASSLNPQDYGYT
TRBV7-6	TRBJ2-5	ASSQPGGTDQETQY
TRBV29-1	TRBJ2-2	SAGQGADGELF
TRBV5-1	TRBJ2-3	ASSLQGKLGDTQY
TRBV5-4	TRBJ2-5	ASSSGLIPGLAGGETQY
TRBV12-5	TRBJ2-3	ASQRDSSTDTQY
TRBV6-1	TRBJ1-4	ASSALFGVEKLF
TRBV5-1	TRBJ2-7	ASSSQGGTGNYEQY
TRBV5-4	TRBJ2-7	ASSAGQGRYEQY
TRBV29-1	TRBJ1-3	SASKQGNTIY
TRBV4-2	TRBJ2-2	ASSRGGSGELF
TRBV19	TRBJ2-7	ASNLRQGMPYEQY
TRBV7-9	TRBJ2-3	ASSFDYPDTQY
TRBV6-6	TRBJ1-1	ASRAGTNEAF